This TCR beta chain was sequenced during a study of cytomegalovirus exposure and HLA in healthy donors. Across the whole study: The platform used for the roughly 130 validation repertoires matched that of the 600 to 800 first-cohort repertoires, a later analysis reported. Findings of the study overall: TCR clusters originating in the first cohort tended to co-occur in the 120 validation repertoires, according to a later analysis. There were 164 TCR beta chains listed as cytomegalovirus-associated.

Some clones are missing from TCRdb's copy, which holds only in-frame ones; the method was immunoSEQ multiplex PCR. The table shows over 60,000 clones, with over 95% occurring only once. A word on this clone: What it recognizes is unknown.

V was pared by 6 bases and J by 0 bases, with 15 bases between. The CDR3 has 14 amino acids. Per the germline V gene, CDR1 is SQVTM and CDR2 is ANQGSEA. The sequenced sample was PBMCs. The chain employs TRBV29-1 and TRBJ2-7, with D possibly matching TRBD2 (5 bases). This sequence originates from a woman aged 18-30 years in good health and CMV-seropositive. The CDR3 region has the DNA TGCAGCGTCACCCTGGAGGCTAGCTCCTACGAGCAGTACTTC. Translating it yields CSVTLEASSYEQYF.